The source of this T cell receptor beta chain is a study of T cells in Graves' hyperthyroidism and ophthalmopathy. This clonotype was counted ten times or more. Its antigen is not identified. CDR1 and CDR2 from the germline V gene are SEHNR and FQNEAQ (reference sequence). The CDR3 is 16 residues long. V shed 5 bases, J shed 7 bases, and the junction held 6 bases outside the gene matches. The CDR3 regions of TCR beta were amplified from RNA transcripts. RT-PCR in the first round (using the HTBI primer set) targeted the TCR CDR3. MiXCR, applied by TCRdb to the multiplex PCR reads, yields one record per CDR3 protein. The sample carries fewer than 250,000 distinct CDR3 sequences, 16% recorded once. Whole-study findings and limits: It was a median approximately 6 months before onset that the model predicted ophthalmopathy.

The receptor's source is a woman between 18 and 29 years old with Graves' ophthalmopathy. The material sequenced was blood. The chain recombines TRBV7-9 with TRBJ2-1, with 15 bases that match TRBD2. CDR3 sequence reads: CASSRGLAGGVNEQFF. The CDR3 DNA is TGTGCCAGCAGCAGAGGACTAGCGGGGGGGGTTAATGAGCAGTTCTTC.